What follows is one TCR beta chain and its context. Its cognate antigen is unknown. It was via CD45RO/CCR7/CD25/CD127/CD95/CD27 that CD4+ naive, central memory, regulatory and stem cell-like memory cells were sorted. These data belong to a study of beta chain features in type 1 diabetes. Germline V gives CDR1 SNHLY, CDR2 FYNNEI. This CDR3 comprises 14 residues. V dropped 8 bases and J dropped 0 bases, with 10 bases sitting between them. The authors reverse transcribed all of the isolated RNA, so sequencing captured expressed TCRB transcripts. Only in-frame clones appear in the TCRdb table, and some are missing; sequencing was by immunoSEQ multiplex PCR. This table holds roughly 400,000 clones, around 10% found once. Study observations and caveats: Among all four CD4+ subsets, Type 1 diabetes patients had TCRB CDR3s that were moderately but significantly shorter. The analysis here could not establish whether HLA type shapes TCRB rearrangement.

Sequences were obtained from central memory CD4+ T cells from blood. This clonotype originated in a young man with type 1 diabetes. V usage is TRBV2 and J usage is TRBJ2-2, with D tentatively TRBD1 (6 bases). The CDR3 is CASGGQSNTGELFF. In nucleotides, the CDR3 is TGTGCCAGCGGAGGACAGTCGAACACCGGGGAGCTGTTTTTT.